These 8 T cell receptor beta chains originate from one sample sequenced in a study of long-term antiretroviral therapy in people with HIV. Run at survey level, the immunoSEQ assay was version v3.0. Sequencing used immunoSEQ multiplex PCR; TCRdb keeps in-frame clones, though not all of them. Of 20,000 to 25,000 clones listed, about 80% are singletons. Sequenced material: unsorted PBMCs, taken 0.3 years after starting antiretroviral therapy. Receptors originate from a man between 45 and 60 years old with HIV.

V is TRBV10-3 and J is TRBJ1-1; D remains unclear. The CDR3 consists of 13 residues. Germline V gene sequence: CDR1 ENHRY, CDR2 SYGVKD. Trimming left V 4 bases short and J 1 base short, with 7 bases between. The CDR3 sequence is CAISAIGNTEAFF. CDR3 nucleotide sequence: TGTGCCATCAGTGCCATAGGGAACACTGAAGCTTTCTTT.

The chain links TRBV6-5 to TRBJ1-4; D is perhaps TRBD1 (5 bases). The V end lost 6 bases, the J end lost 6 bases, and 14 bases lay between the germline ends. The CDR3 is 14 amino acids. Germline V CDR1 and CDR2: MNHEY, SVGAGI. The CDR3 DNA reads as TGTGCCAGCAGGCAGGGCGGAGGGGATGAAAAACTGTTTTTT. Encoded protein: CASRQGGGDEKLFF.

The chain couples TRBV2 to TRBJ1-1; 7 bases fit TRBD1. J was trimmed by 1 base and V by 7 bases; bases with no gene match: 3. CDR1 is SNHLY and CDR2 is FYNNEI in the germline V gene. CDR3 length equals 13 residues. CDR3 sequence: CASKGTANTEAFF. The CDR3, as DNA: TGTGCCAGCAAAGGGACAGCGAACACTGAAGCTTTCTTT.

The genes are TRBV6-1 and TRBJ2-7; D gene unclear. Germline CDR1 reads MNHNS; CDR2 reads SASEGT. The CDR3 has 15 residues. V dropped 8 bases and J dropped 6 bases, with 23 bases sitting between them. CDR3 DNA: TGTGCCAGCCTGAAGGAGATGCCCTACGTATTCGAGCAGTACTTC. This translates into CASLKEMPYVFEQYF.

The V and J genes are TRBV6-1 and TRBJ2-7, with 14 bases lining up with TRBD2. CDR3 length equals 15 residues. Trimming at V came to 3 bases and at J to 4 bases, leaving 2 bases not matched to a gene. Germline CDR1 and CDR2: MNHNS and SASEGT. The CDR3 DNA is TGTGCCAGCAGTGAGGGACTAGCGGGAGTTTACGAGCAGTACTTC. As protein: CASSEGLAGVYEQYF.

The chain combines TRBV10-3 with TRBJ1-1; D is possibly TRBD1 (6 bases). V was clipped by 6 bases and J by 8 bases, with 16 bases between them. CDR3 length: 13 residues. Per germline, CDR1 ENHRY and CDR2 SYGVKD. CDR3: CAIRVQGHLEAFF. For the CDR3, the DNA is TGTGCCATCAGAGTACAGGGCCATCTAGAAGCTTTCTTT.

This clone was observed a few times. CDR3 nucleotide sequence: TGTGCCAGCACCAAGGGAGGGGCGGCCTACGAGCAGTACTTC. Translated: CASTKGGAAYEQYF. The chain is built from TRBV7-2 and TRBJ2-7, with 7 nucleotides matching TRBD2. From germline, CDR1 is SGHTA and CDR2 FQGNSA. The CDR3 length is 14 residues. V lost 7 bases to trimming and J lost 2 bases; unmatched junction nucleotides: 8.

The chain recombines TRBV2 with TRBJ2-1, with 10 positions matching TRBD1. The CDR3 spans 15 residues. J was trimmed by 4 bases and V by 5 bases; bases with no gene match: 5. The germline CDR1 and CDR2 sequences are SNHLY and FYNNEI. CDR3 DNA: TGTGCCAGCAGTAGCTGGGGACAGGGGTACAATGAGCAGTTCTTC. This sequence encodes CASSSWGQGYNEQFF.